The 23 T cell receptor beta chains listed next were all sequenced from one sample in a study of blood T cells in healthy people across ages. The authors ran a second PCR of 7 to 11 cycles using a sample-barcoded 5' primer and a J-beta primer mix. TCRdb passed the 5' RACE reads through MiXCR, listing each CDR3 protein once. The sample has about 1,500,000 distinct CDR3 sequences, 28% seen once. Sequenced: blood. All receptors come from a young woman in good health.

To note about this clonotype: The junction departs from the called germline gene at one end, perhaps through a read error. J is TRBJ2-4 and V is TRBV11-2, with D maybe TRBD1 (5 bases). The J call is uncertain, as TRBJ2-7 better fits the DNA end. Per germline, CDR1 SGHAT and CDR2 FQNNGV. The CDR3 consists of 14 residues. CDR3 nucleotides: TGTGCTAGCAGCTTAGGGCAGGGATCCAACGAGCAGTACTTC. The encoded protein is CASSLGQGSNEQYF.

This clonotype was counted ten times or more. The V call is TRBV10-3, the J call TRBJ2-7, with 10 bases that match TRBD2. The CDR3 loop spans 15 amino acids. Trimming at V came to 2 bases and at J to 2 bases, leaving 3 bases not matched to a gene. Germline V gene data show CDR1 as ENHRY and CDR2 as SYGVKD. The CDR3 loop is CAISEAGTSAYEQYF. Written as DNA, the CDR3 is TGTGCCATCAGTGAGGCCGGGACTAGCGCCTACGAGCAGTACTTC.

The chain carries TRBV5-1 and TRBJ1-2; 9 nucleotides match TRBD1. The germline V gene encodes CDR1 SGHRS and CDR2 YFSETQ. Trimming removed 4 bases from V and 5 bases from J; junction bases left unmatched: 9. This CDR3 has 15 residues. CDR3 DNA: TGCGCCAGCAGCCCCGGGACAGGGTCCATATATGGCTACACCTTC. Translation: CASSPGTGSIYGYTF.

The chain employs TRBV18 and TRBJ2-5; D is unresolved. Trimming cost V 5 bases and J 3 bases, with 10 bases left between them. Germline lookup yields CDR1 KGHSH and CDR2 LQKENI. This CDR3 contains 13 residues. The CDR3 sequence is CASSTRPEETQYF. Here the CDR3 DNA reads TGTGCCAGCTCAACCAGGCCGGAAGAGACCCAGTACTTC.

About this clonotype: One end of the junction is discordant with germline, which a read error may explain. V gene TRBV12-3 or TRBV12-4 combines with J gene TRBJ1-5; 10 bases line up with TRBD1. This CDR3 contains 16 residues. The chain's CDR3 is CASSYSGTGAGQLQHF. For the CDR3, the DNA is TGTGCCAGCAGTTACTCCGGGACAGGGGCCGGACAGCTCCAGCATTTT.

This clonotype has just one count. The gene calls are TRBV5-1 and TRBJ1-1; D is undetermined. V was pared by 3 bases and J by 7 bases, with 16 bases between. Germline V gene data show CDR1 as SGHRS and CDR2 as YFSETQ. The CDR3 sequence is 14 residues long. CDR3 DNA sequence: TGCGCCAGCAGCTCGGACGGGTTCGGGATTGAAGCTTTCTTT. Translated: CASSSDGFGIEAFF.

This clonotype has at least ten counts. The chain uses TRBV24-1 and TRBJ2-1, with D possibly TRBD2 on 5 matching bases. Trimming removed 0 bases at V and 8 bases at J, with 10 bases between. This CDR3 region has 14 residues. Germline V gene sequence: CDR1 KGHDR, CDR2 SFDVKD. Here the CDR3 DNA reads TGTGCCACCAGTGATTTGCACGGGGAGTATGAGCAGTTCTTC. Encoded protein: CATSDLHGEYEQFF.

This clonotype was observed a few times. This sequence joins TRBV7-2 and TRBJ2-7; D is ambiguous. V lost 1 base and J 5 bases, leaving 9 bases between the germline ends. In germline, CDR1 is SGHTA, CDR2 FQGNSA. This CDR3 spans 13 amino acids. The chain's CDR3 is CASSLERLHEQYF. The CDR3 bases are TGTGCCAGCAGCTTAGAGAGACTCCACGAGCAGTACTTC.

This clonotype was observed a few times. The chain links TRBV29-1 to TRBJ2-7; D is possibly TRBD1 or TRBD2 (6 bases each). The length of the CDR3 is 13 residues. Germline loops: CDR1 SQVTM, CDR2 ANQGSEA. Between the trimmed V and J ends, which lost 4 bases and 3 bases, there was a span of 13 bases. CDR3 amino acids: CSVAKQGGYEQYF. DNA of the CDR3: TGCAGCGTTGCTAAACAGGGAGGCTACGAGCAGTACTTC.

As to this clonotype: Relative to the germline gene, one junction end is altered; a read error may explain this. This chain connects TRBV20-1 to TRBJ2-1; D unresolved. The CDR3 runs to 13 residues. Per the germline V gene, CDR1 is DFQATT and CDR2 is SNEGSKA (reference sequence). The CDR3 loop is CSARPQGFNEQFF. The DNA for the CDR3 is TGCAGTGCCCGGCCGCAAGGTTTCAATGAGCAATTCTTC.

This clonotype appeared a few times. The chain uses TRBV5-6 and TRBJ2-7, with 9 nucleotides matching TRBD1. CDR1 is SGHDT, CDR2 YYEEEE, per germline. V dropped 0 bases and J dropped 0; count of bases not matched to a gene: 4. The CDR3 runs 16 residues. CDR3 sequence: CASSLGTGDISYEQYF. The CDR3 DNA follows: TGTGCCAGCAGCTTGGGGACAGGGGATATCTCCTACGAGCAGTACTTC.

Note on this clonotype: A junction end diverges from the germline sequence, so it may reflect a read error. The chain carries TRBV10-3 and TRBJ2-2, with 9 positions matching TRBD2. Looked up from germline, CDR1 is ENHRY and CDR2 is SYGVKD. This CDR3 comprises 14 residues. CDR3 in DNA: TGTGCCATCAGTGCAGCGGGGGGCACCGGTGAGCTGTTTTTT. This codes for CAISAAGGTGELFF.

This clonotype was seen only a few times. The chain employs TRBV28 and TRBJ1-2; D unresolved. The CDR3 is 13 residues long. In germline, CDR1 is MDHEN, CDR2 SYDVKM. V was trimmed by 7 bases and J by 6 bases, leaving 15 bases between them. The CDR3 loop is CASTSGFFHGYTF. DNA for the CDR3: TGTGCCAGCACCTCGGGATTCTTCCATGGCTACACCTTC.

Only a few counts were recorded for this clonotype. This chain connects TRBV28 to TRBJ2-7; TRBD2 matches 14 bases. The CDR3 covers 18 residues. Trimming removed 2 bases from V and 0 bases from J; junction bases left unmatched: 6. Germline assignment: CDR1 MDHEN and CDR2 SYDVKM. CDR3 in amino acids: CASSLAGLAGARSYEQYF. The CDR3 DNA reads TGTGCCAGCAGTTTAGCGGGACTAGCGGGGGCCCGCTCCTACGAGCAGTACTTC.

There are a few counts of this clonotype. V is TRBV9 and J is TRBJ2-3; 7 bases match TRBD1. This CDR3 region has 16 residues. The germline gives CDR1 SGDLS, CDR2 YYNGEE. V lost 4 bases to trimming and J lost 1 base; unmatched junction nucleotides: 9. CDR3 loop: CASSSNRGQGTDTQYF. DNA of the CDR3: TGTGCCAGCAGCTCCAACAGGGGTCAGGGCACAGATACGCAGTATTTT.

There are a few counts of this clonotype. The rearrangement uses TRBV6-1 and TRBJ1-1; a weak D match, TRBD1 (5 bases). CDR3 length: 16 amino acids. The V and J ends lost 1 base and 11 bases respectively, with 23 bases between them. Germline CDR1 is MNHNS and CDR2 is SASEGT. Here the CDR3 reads CASSEGGAGDQFGAFF. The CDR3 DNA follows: TGTGCCAGCAGTGAAGGAGGGGCAGGAGATCAATTCGGGGCTTTCTTT.

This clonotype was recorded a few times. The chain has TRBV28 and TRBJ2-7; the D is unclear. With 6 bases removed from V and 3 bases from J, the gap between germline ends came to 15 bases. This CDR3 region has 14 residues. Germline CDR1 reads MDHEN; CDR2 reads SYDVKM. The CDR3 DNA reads TGTGCCAGCAGAGACGGCCTGGGGATCTACGAGCAGTACTTC. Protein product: CASRDGLGIYEQYF.

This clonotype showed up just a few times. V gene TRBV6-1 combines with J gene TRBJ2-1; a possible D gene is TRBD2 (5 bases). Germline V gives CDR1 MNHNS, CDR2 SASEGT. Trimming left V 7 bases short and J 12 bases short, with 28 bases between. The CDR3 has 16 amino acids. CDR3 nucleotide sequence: TGTGCCAGCACCTATAAGGAGGCTTCCCAGAGGCTGGCGCAGTTCTTC. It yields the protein CASTYKEASQRLAQFF.

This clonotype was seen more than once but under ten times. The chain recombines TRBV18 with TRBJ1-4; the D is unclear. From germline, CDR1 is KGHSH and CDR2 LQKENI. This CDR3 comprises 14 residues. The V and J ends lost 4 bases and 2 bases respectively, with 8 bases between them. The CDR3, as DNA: TGTGCCAGCTCACGAGGGAGCACTAATGAAAAACTGTTTTTT. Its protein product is CASSRGSTNEKLFF.

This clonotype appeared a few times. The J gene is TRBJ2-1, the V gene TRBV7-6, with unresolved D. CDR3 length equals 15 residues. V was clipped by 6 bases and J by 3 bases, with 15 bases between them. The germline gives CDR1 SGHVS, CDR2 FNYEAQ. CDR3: CASRVGTSFYNEQFF. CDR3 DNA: TGTGCCAGCAGGGTGGGCACGTCCTTCTACAATGAGCAGTTCTTC.

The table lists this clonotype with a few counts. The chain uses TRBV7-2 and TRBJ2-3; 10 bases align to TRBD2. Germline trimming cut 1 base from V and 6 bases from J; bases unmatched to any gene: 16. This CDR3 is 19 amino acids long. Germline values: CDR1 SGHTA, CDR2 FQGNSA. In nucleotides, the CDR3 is TGTGCCAGCAGCTTAGGAGGTCCGGGGACTAGCGCTTTATTGGATACGCAGTATTTT. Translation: CASSLGGPGTSALLDTQYF. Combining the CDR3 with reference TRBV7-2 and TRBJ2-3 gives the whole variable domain GAGVSQSPSNKVTEKGKDVELRCDPISGHTALYWYRQSLGQGLEFLIYFQGNSAPDKSGLPSDRFSAERTGGSVSTLTIQRTQQEDSAVYLCASSLGGPGTSALLDTQYFGPGTRLTVL.

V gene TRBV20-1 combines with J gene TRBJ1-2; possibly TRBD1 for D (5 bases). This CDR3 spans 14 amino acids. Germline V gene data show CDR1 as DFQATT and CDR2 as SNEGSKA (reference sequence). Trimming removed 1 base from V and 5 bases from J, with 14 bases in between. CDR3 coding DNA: TGCAGTGCTAGAGTACCGGGACGGATGTATGGCTACACCTTC. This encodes CSARVPGRMYGYTF.

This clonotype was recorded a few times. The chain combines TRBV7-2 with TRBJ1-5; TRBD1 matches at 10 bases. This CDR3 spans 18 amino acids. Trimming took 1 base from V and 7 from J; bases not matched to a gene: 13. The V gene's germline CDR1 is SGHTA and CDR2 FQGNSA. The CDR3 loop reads CASSLGDRGHGLQQPQHF. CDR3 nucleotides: TGTGCCAGCAGCTTAGGAGACAGGGGGCACGGACTGCAACAGCCCCAGCATTTT.